This T cell receptor beta chain comes out of a study of blood T cell repertoires in COVID-19. Study summary: Samples taken during acute and convalescent COVID-19 were collected in the United States, Italy and Spain. PBMCs, B-cell-depleted T cells, or T cells were the source of the cDNA or gDNA that made up the material.

The CDR3 is made up of 15 amino acids. After removal of 4 bases from V and 5 bases from J, the junction contained 5 bases not matched to a gene. Germline V gene lookup returns CDR1 MDHEN and CDR2 SYDVKM. Study processing details: Quantification of nucleated cells was approximated via reference gene primer amplification. Method: immunoSEQ multiplex PCR; TCRdb's copy keeps in-frame clones and lacks some. V and J calls and clone size are given by that table; D and trimming were obtained from the DNA. The table records more than 150,000 clones, around 86% of them present only once. This TCR was sampled from a man in his forties with active or convalescent COVID-19. The chain uses TRBV28 and TRBJ1-5; TRBD1 matches 10 bases. Material: peripheral blood. The CDR3 loop is CASSSGQGVHQPQHF. The CDR3 region has the DNA TGTGCCAGCAGTTCTGGACAGGGGGTCCATCAGCCCCAGCATTTT. The entire variable domain, with the rest obtained from reference TRBV28 and TRBJ1-5, is as follows: DVKVTQSSRYLVKRTGEKVFLECVQDMDHENMFWYRQDPGLGLRLIYFSYDVKMKEKGDIPEGYSVSREKKERFSLILESASTNQTSMYLCASSSGQGVHQPQHFGDGTRLSIL.